Presented here are 10 T cell receptor beta chains from one specimen sequenced in a study of early T cells in non-severe SARS-CoV-2 infection. TCRdb reanalysed the 5' RACE reads using MiXCR and keeps one entry per CDR3 protein. The data contain just under 65,000 distinct CDR3 sequences, 7% to 9.5% of them singletons. Sequencing used whole blood, obtained at baseline. These receptors were obtained from an adult who was a healthcare worker with PCR-confirmed SARS-CoV-2 infection or an uninfected control (not recorded which).

This clonotype came up a few times. The chain uses TRBV20-1 and TRBJ2-7, with D possibly matching TRBD2 (5 bases). Germline V gene data show CDR1 as DFQATT and CDR2 as SNEGSKA (reference sequence). This CDR3 has 12 amino acids. The V end lost 5 bases, the J end lost 5 bases, and 13 bases lay between the germline ends. The CDR3 nucleotides are TGCAGTGCTGGGAGAGGGAGACACGAGCAGTACTTC. As protein: CSAGRGRHEQYF.

This clonotype was seen at least ten times. The chain joins TRBV18 to TRBJ2-7; 9 nucleotides line up with TRBD1. V dropped 0 bases and J dropped 1; count of bases not matched to a gene: 7. CDR1 and CDR2 from the germline V gene are KGHSH and LQKENI. This CDR3 has 17 amino acids. CDR3 in DNA: TGTGCCAGCTCACCACCGACGGGACAGGGATCTTCCTACGAGCAGTACTTC. It translates to CASSPPTGQGSSYEQYF.

This clonotype appeared many times. This chain connects TRBV7-9 to TRBJ2-5; tentatively, D is TRBD1 (5 bases). The CDR3 spans 13 residues. Germline values: CDR1 SEHNR, CDR2 FQNEAQ (reference sequence). The V end was cut by 4 bases, the J end by 3 bases, with 9 bases between. The DNA for the CDR3 is TGTGCCAGCAGCTCTAGGGGTAAAGAGACCCAGTACTTC. Translated, it gives CASSSRGKETQYF.

The rearrangement uses TRBV20-1 and TRBJ2-3, with 7 nucleotides matching TRBD2. This CDR3 is built from 14 residues. Per germline, CDR1 DFQATT and CDR2 SNEGSKA (reference sequence). The CDR3 region has the DNA TGCAGCCGTGGGAGGGCCGGGGGCACAGATACGCAGTATTTT. Translating it yields CSRGRAGGTDTQYF.

There are a few counts of this clonotype. The chain employs TRBV5-1 and TRBJ2-5, with D uncertain. The CDR3 runs 13 residues. Germline CDR1 reads SGHRS; CDR2 reads YFSETQ. V dropped 4 bases and J dropped 5 bases, with 12 bases sitting between them. CDR3 DNA sequence: TGCGCCAGCAGCATTTCGCCTCAGGAGACCCAGTACTTC. It specifies CASSISPQETQYF.

This clonotype was recorded a few times. The chain couples TRBV6-1 to TRBJ1-1, with D possibly TRBD1 on 6 matching bases. V lost 7 bases and J 2 bases, leaving 32 bases between the germline ends. In germline, CDR1 is MNHNS, CDR2 SASEGT. This CDR3 comprises 20 residues. This CDR3 is CASNGGKLSGELLLNTEAFF. For the CDR3, the DNA is TGTGCCAGCAATGGGGGGAAGCTATCAGGGGAGTTACTACTCAACACTGAAGCTTTCTTT.

The V gene is TRBV5-6, the J gene TRBJ2-1, with D possibly TRBD2 on 6 matching bases. The CDR3 sequence is 15 residues long. Germline assignment: CDR1 SGHDT and CDR2 YYEEEE. The ends were cut back, 2 bases at V and 5 bases at J, with 14 bases in the middle. This CDR3 reads CASSFIAGWDNEQFF. CDR3 nucleotide sequence: TGTGCCAGCAGCTTTATCGCGGGGTGGGACAATGAGCAGTTCTTC.

In its sample, this clonotype was seen a few times. The genes are TRBV5-4 and TRBJ2-1; 9 nucleotides line up with TRBD2. J lost 7 bases, V lost 4 bases, and 9 bases had no gene match. This CDR3 is 15 amino acids long. Germline-derived CDR1 and CDR2 are SGHNT and YYREEE (reference sequence). The CDR3 coding sequence is TGTGCCAGCAGCCCGACCGGGACTAGCTGGAATGAGCAGTTCTTC. Its protein product is CASSPTGTSWNEQFF.

This clonotype showed up just a few times. CDR3 nucleotide sequence: TGTGCCAGCAGCTTAAGCGGGTACTACGAGCAGTACTTC. Protein sequence: CASSLSGYYEQYF. This chain joins TRBV7-2 and TRBJ2-7; weak D call: TRBD2 (6 bases). Trimming removed 2 bases at V and 3 bases at J, with 8 bases between. CDR1 and CDR2 (germline): SGHTA, FQGNSA. The CDR3 contains 13 residues.

J is TRBJ2-2 and V is TRBV12-3 or TRBV12-4; TRBD2 agrees at 8 bases. V dropped 6 bases and J dropped 6; count of bases not matched to a gene: 9. The CDR3 sequence is 15 residues long. CDR3 region: CASSLSGSAPGELFF. The CDR3 coding sequence is TGTGCCAGCAGCCTCAGCGGGAGCGCCCCCGGGGAGCTGTTTTTT.